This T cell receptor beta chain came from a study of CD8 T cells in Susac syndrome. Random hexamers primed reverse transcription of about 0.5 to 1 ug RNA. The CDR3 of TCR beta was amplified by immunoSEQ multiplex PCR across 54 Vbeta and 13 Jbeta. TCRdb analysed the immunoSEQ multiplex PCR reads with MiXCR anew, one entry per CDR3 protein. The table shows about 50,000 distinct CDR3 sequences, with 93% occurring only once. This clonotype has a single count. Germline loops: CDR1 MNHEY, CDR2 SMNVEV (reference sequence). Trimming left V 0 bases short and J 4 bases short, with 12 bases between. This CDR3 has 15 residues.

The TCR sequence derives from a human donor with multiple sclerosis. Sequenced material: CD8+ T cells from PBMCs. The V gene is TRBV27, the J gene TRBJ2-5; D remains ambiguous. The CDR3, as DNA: TGTGCCAGCAGTTTATCGTCCTGGATTGGAGAGACCCAGTACTTC. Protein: CASSLSSWIGETQYF.